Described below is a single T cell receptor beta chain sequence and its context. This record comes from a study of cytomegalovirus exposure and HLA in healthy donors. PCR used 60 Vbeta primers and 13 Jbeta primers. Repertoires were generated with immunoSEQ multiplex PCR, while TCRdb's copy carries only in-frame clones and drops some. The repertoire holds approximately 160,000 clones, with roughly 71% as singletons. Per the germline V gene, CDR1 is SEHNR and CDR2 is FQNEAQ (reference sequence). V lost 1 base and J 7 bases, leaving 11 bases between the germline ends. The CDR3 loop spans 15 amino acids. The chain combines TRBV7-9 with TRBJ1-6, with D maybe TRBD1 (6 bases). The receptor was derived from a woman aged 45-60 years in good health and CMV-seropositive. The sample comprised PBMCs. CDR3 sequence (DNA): TGTGCCAGCAGCTTAGGTCAGGGGTCCAATTCACCCCTCCACTTT. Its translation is CASSLGQGSNSPLHF.